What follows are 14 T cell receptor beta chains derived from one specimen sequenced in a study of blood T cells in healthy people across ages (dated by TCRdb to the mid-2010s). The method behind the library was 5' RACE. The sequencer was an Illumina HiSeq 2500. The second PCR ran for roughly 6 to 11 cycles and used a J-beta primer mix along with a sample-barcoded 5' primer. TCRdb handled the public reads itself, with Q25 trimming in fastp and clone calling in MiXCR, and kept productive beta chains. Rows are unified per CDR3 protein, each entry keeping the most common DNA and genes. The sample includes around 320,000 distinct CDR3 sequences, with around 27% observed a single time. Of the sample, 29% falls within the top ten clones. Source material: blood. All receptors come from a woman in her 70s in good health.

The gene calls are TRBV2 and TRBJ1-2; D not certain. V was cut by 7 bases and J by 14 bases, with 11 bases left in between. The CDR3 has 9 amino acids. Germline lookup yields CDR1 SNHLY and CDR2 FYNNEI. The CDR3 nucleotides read TGTGCCAGCAATGGACCACTTACCTTC. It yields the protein CASNGPLTF. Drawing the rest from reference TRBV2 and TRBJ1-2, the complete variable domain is EPEVTQTPSHQVTQMGQEVILRCVPISNHLYFYWYRQILGQKVEFLVSFYNNEISEKSEIFDDQFSVERPDGSNFTLKIRSTKLEDSAMYFCASNGPLTFGSGTRLTVV.

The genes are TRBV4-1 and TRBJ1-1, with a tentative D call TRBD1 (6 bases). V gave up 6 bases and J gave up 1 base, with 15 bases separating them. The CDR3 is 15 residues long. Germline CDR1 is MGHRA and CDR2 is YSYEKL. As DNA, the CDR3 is TGCGCCAGCAGACAGCGACGGGACAAGAACACTGAAGCTTTCTTT. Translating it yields CASRQRRDKNTEAFF.

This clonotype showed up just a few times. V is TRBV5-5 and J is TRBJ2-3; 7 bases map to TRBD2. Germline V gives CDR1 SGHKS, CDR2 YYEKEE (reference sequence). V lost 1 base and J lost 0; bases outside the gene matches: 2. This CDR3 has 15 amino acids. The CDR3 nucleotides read TGTGCCAGCAGCTTGTCAGCGGGAAGCACAGATACGCAGTATTTT. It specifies CASSLSAGSTDTQYF. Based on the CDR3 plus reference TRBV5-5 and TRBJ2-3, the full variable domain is DAGVTQSPTHLIKTRGQQVTLRCSPISGHKSVSWYQQVLGQGPQFIFQYYEKEERGRGNFPDRFSARQFPNYSSELNVNALLLGDSALYLCASSLSAGSTDTQYFGPGTRLTVL.

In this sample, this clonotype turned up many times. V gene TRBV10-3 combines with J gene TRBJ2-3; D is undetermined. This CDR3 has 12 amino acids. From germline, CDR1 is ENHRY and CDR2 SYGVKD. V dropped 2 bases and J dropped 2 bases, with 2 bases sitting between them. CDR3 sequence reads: CAISEDTDTQYF. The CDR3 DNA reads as TGTGCCATCAGTGAGGACACAGATACGCAGTATTTT.

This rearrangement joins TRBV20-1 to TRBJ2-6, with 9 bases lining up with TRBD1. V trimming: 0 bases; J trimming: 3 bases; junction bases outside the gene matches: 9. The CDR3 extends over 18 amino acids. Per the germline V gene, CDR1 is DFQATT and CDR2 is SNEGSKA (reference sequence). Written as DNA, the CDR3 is TGCAGTGCTAGAGATCGAGACAGGGGGTTAAGTGGGGCCAACGTCCTGACTTTC. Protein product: CSARDRDRGLSGANVLTF.

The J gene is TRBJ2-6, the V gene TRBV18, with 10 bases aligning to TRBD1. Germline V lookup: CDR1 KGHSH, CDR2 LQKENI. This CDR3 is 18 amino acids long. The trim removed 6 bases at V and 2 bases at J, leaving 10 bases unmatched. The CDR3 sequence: CASSLSGQGVAGANVLTF. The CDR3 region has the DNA TGTGCCAGCTCCTTATCTGGACAGGGGGTGGCTGGGGCCAACGTCCTGACTTTC.

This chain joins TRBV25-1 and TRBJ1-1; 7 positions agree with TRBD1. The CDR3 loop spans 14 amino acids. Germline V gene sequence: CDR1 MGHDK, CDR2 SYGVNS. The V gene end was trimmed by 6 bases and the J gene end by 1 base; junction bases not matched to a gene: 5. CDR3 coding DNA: TGTGCCAGCAGGGGAACAGGGGAGAACACTGAAGCTTTCTTT. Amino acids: CASRGTGENTEAFF.

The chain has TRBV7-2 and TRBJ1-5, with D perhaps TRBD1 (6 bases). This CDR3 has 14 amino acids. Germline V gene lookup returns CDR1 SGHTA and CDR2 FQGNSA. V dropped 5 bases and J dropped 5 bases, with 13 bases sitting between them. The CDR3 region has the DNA TGTGCCAGCAGCGGAGACAGGCAATATCAGCCCCAGCATTTT. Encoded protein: CASSGDRQYQPQHF.

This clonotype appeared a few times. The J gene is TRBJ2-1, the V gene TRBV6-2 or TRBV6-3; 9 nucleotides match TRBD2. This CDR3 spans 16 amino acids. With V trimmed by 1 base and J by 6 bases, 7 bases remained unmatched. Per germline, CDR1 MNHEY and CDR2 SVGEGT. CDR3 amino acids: CASSYFISGSSNEQFF. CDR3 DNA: TGTGCCAGCAGTTACTTCATTAGCGGGAGTTCCAATGAGCAGTTCTTC.

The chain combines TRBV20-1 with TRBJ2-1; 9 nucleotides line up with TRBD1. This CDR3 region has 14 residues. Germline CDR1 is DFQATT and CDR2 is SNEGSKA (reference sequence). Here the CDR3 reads CSARTGEEVNEQFF. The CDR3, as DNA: TGCAGCGCTCGGACAGGGGAGGAGGTTAATGAGCAGTTCTTC.

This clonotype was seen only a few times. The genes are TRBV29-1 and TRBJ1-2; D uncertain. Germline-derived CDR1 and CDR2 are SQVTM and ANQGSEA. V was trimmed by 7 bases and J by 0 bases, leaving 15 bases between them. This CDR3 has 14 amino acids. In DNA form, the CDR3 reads TGCAGCGGGGGAGAGCTGCAAACTAACTATGGCTACACCTTC. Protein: CSGGELQTNYGYTF. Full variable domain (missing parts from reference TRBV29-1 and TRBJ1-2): SAVISQKPSRDICQRGTSLTIQCQVDSQVTMMFWYRQQPGQSLTLIATANQGSEATYESGFVIDKFPISRPNLTFSTLTVSNMSPEDSSIYLCSGGELQTNYGYTFGSGTRLTVV.

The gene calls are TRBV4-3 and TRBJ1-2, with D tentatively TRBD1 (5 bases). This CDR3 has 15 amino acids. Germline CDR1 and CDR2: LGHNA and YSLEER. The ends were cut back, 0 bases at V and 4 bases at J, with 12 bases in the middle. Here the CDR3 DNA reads TGCGCCAGCAGCCAAGATAGGGGTGAGGGCTATGGCTACACCTTC. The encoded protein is CASSQDRGEGYGYTF.

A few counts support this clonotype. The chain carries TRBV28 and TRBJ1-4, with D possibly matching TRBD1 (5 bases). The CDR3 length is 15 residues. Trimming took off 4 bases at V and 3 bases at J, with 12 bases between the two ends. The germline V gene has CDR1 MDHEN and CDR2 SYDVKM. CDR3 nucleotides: TGTGCCAGCAGTTGGCCAGGGAAGTCTAATGAAAAACTGTTTTTT. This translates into CASSWPGKSNEKLFF.

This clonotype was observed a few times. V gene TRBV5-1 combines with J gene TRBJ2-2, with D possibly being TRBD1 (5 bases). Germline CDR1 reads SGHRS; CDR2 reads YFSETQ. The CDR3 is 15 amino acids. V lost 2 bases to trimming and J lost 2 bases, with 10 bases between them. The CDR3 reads CASSFGAANTGELFF. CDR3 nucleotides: TGCGCCAGCAGCTTTGGGGCGGCCAACACCGGGGAGCTGTTTTTT. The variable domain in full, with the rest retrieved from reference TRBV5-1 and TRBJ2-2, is KAGVTQTPRYLIKTRGQQVTLSCSPISGHRSVSWYQQTPGQGLQFLFEYFSETQRNKGNFPGRFSGRQFSNSRSEMNVSTLELGDSALYLCASSFGAANTGELFFGEGSRLTVL.